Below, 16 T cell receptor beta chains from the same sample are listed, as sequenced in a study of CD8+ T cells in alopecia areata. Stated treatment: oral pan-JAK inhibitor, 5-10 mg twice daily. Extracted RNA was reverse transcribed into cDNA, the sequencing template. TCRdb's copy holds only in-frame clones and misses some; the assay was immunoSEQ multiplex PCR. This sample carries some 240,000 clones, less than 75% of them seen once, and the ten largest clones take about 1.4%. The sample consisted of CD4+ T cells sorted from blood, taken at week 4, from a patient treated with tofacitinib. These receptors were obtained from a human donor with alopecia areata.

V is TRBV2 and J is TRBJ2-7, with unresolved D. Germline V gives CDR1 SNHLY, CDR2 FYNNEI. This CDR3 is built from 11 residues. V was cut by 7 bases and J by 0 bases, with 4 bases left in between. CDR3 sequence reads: CASTVSYEQYF. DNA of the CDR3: TGTGCCAGCACAGTCTCCTACGAGCAGTACTTC.

The CDR3 region is CASSSQAQGEGIAVYF. The CDR3 coding sequence is TGTGCCAGCAGTTCTCAGGCCCAAGGGGAGGGAATCGCAGTGTACTTC. The V call is TRBV27, the J call TRBJ2-5, with 7 bases fitting TRBD2. The CDR3 extends over 16 amino acids. With V trimmed by 4 bases and J by 13 bases, 21 bases remained unmatched. Germline V gene data show CDR1 as MNHEY and CDR2 as SMNVEV (reference sequence).

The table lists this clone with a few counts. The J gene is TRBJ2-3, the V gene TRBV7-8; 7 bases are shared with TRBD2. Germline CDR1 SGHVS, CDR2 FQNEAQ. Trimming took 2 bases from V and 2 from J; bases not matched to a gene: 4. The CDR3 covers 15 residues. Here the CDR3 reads CASSLRRGNTDTQYF. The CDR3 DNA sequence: TGTGCCAGCAGCTTACGGCGGGGGAACACAGATACGCAGTATTTT.

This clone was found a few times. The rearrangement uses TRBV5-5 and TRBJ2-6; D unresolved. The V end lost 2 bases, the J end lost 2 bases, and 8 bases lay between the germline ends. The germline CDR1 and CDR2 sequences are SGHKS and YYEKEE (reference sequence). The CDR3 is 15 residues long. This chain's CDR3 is CASSLRVTGANVLTF. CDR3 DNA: TGTGCCAGCAGCTTACGGGTAACTGGGGCCAACGTCCTGACTTTC.

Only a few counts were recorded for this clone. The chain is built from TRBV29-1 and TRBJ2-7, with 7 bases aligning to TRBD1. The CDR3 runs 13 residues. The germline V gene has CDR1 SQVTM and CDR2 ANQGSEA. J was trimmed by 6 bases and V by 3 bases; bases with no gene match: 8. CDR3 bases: TGCAGCGTTGAGATCATACAGGGGACCGAGCAGTACTTC. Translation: CSVEIIQGTEQYF.

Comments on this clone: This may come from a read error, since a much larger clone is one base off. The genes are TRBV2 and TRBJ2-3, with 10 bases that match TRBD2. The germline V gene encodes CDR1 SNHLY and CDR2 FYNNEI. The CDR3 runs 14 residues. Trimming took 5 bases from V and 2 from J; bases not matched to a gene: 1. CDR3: CASSSGGATDTQYF. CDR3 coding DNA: TGTGCCAGCAGTAGCGGGGGGGCCACAGATACGCAGTATTTT.

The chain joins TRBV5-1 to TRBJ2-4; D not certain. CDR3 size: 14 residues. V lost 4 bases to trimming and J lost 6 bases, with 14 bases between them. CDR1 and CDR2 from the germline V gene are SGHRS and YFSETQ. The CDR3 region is CASSVTSLGNIQYF. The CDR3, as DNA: TGCGCCAGCAGCGTTACCAGTCTGGGAAACATTCAGTACTTC.

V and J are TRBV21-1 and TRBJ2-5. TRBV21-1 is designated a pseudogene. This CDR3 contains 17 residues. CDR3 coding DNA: TGTGCCAGCAGCATCGCCGGGCTATGCCTAGGCGGCGAGACCCAGTACTTC. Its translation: CASSIAGLCLGGETQYF.

CDR3 sequence reads: CASLRGAGETQYF. The CDR3 DNA follows: TGTGCCAGCCTCCGGGGGGCAGGAGAGACCCAGTACTTC. This sequence joins TRBV5-6 and TRBJ2-5, with a possible D match to TRBD2 (7 bases). V lost 7 bases and J lost 4, with 14 bases in between. Germline CDR1 reads SGHDT; CDR2 reads YYEEEE. This CDR3 region has 13 residues.

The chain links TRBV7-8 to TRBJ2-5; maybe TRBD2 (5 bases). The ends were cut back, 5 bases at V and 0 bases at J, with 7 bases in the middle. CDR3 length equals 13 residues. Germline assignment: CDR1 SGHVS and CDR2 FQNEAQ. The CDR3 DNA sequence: TGTGCCAGCAGCCCCGGGAACCAAGAGACCCAGTACTTC. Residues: CASSPGNQETQYF.

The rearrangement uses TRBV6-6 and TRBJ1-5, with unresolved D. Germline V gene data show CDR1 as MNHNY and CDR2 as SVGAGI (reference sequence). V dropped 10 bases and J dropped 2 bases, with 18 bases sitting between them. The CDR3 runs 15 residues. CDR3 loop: CATHERRQGNQPQHF. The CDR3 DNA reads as TGTGCCACCCACGAGAGGAGGCAGGGCAATCAGCCCCAGCATTTT.

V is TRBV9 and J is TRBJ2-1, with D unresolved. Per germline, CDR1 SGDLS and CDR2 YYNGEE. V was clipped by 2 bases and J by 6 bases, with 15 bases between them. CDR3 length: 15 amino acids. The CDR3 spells CASSVELVGRNEQFF. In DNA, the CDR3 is TGTGCCAGCAGCGTCGAGTTGGTGGGTCGCAATGAGCAGTTCTTC.

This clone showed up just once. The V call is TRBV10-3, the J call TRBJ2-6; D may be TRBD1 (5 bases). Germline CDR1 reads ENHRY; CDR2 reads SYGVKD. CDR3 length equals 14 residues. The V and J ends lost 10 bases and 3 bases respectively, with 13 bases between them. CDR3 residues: CATLGQSGANVLTF. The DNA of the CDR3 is TGTGCCACCCTGGGGCAAAGTGGGGCCAACGTCCTGACTTTC.

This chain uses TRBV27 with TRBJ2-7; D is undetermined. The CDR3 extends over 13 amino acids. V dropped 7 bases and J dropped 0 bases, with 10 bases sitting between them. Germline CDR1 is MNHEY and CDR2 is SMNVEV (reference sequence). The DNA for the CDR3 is TGTGCCAGCAAAGGGATACTCTCCTACGAGCAGTACTTC. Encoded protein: CASKGILSYEQYF.

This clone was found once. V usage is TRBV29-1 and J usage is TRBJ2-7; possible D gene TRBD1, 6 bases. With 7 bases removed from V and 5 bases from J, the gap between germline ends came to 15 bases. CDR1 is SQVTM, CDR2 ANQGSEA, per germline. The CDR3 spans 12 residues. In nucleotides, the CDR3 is TGCAGCGCGACGGACAGCGTCCACGAGCAGTACTTC. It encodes CSATDSVHEQYF.

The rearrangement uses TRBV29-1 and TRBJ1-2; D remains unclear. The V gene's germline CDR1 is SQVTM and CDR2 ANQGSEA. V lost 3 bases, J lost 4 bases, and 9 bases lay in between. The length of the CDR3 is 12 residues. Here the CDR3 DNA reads TGCAGCGTTGACAGATTCATCTATGGCTACACCTTC. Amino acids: CSVDRFIYGYTF.